Ten or more counts support the clone carrying this TCR beta chain. The CDR3 runs to 15 residues. The V end was cut by 9 bases, the J end by 0 bases, with 15 bases between. This specimen belongs to a study of Graves' ophthalmopathy and Graves' hyperthyroidism. Using RNA transcripts, the TCR beta CDR3 regions were amplified. Amplification began with first-round RT-PCR using HTBI primers, then second-round multiplex PCR was performed. TCRdb reprocessed the multiplex PCR reads with MiXCR, giving one entry per CDR3 protein. The sample includes about 220,000 distinct CDR3 sequences, roughly 21% of them seen just once.

The TCR was taken from a woman between 50 and 59 years old with Graves' ophthalmopathy. The material sequenced was peripheral blood. The V call is TRBV12-3 or TRBV12-4, the J call TRBJ1-5, with D hard to call. The CDR3 spells CASTLGGYSNQPQHF. The CDR3, as DNA: TGTGCCAGTACCCTGGGCGGATATAGCAATCAGCCCCAGCATTTT.